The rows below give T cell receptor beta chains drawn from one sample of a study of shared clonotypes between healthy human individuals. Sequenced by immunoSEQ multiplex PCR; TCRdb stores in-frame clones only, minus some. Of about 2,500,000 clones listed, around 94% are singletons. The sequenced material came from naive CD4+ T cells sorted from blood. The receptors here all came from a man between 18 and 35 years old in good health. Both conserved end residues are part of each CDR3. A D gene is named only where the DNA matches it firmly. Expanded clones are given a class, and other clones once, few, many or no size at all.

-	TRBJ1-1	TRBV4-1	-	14	TGCGCCAGCAGCCAAGCAAAGTGGAATACTGAAGCTTTCTTT	CASSQAKWNTEAFF
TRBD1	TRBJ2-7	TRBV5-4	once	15	TGTGCCAGCAGCACGGGACAGAACAGGGTCTACGAGCAGTACTTC	CASSTGQNRVYEQYF
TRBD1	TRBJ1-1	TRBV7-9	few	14	TGTGCCAGCAGCTCAGGGACAGCGAACACTGAAGCTTTCTTT	CASSSGTANTEAFF
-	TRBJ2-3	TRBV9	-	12	TGTGCCAGCAGCTCTAAAGGAGATACGCAGTATTTT	CASSSKGDTQYF
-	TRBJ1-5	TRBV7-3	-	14	TGTGCCAGCAGCTTACCAGGGTGTAATCAGCCCCAGCATTTT	CASSLPGCNQPQHF
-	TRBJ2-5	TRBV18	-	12	TGTGCCAGCTCACCGGGCGGAGAGACCCAGTACTTC	CASSPGGETQYF
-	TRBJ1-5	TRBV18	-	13	TGTGCCAGCTCACCAGATCAAGGTCAGCCCCAGCATTTT	CASSPDQGQPQHF
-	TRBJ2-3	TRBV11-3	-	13	TGTGCCAGCAGCTTACTATTCACAGATACGCAGTATTTT	CASSLLFTDTQYF
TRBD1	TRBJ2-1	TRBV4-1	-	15	TGCGCCAGCAGCCAGCCCACCAGGGGGCGAGATGAGCAGTTCTTC	CASSQPTRGRDEQFF
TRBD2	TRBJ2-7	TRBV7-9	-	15	TGTGCCAGCAACGAAGCGGGGGGAAGCTCCTACGAGCAGTACTTC	CASNEAGGSSYEQYF
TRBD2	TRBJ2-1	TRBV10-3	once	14	TGTGCCTCGGGGGGACGGATCTCCTACAATGAGCAGTTCTTC	CASGGRISYNEQFF